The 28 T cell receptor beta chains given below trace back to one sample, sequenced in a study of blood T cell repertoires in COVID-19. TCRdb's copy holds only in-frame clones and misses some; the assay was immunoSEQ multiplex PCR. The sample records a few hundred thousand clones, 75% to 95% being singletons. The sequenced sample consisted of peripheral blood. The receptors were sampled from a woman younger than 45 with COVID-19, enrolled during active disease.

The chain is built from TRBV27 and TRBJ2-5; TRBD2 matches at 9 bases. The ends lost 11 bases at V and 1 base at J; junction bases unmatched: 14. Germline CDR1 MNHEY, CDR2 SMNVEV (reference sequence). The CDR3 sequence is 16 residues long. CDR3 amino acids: CASLPGGGRGQETQYF. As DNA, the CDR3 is TGTGCCTCCCTACCGGGGGGCGGGAGGGGCCAAGAGACCCAGTACTTC.

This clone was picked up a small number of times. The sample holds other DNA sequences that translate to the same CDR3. This CDR3 is CASSYSGTVNEKLFF. The CDR3 DNA sequence: TGTGCCAGCAGTTACTCAGGGACAGTTAATGAAAAACTGTTTTTT. The genes are TRBV6-5 and TRBJ1-4; 7 nucleotides line up with TRBD1. CDR3 length: 15 residues. The junction had 2 bases not matched to a gene; V was cut back by 0 bases and J by 4 bases. Germline lookup yields CDR1 MNHEY and CDR2 SVGAGI.

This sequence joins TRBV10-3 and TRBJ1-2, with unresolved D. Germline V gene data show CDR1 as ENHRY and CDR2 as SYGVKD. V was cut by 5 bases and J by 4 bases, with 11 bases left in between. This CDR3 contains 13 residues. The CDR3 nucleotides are TGTGCCATCAGTACGCGGCCGCCCTATGGCTACACCTTC. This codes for CAISTRPPYGYTF.

The CDR3 loop is CSVELGSGYEQYF. The DNA for the CDR3 is TGCAGCGTTGAACTTGGTAGCGGGTACGAGCAGTACTTC. The chain employs TRBV29-1 and TRBJ2-7; 7 bases align to TRBD2. CDR3 size: 13 residues. From germline, CDR1 is SQVTM and CDR2 ANQGSEA. Losses at the gene ends were 2 bases for V and 4 bases for J; bases not matched to a gene: 5.

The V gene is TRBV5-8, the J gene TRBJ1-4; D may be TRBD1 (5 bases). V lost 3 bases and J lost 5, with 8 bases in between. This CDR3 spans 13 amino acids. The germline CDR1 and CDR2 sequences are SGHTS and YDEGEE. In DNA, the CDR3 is TGTGCCAGCAGCTGGGGGGGGAATGAAAAACTGTTTTTT. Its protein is CASSWGGNEKLFF.

CDR3 sequence (DNA): TGTGCCAGCAGGCCGACAGGCGCTTCCTACGAGCAGTACTTC. Translated, it gives CASRPTGASYEQYF. The chain carries TRBV7-2 and TRBJ2-7, with D perhaps matching TRBD1 (6 bases). Trimming cost V 6 bases and J 1 base, with 13 bases left between them. This CDR3 spans 14 amino acids. CDR1 and CDR2 (germline): SGHTA, FQGNSA.

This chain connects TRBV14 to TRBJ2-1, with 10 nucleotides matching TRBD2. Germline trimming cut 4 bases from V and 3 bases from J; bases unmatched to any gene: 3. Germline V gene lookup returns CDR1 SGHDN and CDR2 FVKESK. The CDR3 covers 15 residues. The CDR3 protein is CASSLLAGIYNEQFF. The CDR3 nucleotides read TGTGCCAGCAGCCTACTAGCGGGAATCTACAATGAGCAGTTCTTC.

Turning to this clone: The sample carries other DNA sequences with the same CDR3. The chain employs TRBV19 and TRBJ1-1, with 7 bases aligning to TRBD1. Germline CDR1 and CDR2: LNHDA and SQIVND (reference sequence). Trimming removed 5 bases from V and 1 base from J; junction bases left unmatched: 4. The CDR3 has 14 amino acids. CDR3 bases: TGTGCCAGTAGTTTCGGGACAGCGAACACTGAAGCTTTCTTT. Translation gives CASSFGTANTEAFF.

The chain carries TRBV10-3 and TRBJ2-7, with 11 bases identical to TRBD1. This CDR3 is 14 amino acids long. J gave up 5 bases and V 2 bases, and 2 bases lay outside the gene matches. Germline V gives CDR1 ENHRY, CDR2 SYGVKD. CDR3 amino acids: CAISEADRGHEQYF. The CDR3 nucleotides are TGTGCCATCAGTGAGGCGGACAGGGGGCACGAGCAGTACTTC.

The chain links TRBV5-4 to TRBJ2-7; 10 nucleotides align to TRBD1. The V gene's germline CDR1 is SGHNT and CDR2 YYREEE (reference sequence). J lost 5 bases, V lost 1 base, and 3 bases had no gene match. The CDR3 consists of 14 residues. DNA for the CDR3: TGTGCCAGCAGCTTGTTGGGGACAGGGGACGAGCAGTACTTC. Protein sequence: CASSLLGTGDEQYF.

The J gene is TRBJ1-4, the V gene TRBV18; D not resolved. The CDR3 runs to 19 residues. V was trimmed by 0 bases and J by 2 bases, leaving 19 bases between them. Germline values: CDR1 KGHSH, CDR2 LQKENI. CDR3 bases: TGTGCCAGCTCACCACCGCAAAGGGAGTGGATTACGACTAATGAAAAACTGTTTTTT. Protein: CASSPPQREWITTNEKLFF.

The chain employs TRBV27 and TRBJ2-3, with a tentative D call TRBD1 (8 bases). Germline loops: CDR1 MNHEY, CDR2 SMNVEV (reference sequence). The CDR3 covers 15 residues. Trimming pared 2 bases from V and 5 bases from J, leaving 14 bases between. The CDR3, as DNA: TGTGCCAGCAGTTTACCGGACAGGGAGGGAGATACGCAGTATTTT. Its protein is CASSLPDREGDTQYF.

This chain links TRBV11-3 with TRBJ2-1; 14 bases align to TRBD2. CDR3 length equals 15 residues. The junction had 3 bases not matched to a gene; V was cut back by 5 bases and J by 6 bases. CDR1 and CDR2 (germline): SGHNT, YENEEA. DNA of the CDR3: TGTGCCAGCAGCGCGGGGACTAGCGGGGGCAATGAGCAGTTCTTC. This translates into CASSAGTSGGNEQFF.

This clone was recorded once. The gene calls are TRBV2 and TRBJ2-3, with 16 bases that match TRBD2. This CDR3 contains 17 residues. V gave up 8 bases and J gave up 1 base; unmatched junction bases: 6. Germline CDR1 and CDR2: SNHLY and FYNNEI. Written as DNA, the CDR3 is TGTGCCAGCTACGGGACTAGCGGGAGGGCCGGCACAGATACGCAGTATTTT. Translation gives CASYGTSGRAGTDTQYF.

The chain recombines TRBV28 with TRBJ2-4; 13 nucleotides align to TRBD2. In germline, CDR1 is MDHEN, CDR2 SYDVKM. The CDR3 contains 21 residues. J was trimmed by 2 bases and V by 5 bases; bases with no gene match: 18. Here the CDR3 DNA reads TGTGCCAGCAGTCCTGGACTAGCGGGAGTTTGGGGGGGGAGCCCCAAAAACATTCAGTACTTC. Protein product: CASSPGLAGVWGGSPKNIQYF. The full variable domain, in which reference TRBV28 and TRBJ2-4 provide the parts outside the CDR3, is DVKVTQSSRYLVKRTGEKVFLECVQDMDHENMFWYRQDPGLGLRLIYFSYDVKMKEKGDIPEGYSVSREKKERFSLILESASTNQTSMYLCASSPGLAGVWGGSPKNIQYFGAGTRLSVL.

The CDR3 sequence is CASRAPGLAGGNEQFF. The CDR3, as DNA: TGTGCCAGCAGGGCCCCTGGACTAGCGGGGGGGAATGAGCAGTTCTTC. This chain joins TRBV2 and TRBJ2-1, with TRBD2 matching 15 bases. Germline lookup yields CDR1 SNHLY and CDR2 FYNNEI. V lost 6 bases to trimming and J lost 7 bases; unmatched junction nucleotides: 7. This CDR3 is 16 amino acids long. Complete variable domain (other parts from reference TRBV2 and TRBJ2-1): EPEVTQTPSHQVTQMGQEVILRCVPISNHLYFYWYRQILGQKVEFLVSFYNNEISEKSEIFDDQFSVERPDGSNFTLKIRSTKLEDSAMYFCASRAPGLAGGNEQFFGPGTRLTVL.

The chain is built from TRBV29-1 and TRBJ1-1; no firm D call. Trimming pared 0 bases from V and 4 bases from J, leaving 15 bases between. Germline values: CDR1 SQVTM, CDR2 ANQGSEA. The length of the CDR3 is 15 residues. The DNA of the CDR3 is TGCAGCGTTGAAGATCTGCCAGCGCGAGGCACTGAAGCTTTCTTT. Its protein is CSVEDLPARGTEAFF.

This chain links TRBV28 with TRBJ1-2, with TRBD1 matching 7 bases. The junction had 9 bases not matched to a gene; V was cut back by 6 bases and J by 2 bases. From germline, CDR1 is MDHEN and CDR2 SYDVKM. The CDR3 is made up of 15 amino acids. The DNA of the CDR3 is TGTGCCAGCAGACTCCTAGGGGGCTGGAACTATGGCTACACCTTC. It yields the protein CASRLLGGWNYGYTF.

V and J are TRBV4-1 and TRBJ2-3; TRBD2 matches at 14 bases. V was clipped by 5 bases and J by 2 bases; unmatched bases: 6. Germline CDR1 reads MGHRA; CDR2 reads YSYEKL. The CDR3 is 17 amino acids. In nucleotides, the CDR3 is TGCGCCAGCAGCACGACTAGCGGGAGGGCGAACACAGATACGCAGTATTTT. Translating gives CASSTTSGRANTDTQYF.

This chain's CDR3 is CSVEDTGGTGELFF. In nucleotides, the CDR3 is TGCAGCGTTGAAGATACAGGGGGCACCGGGGAGCTGTTTTTT. V usage is TRBV29-1 and J usage is TRBJ2-2; TRBD1 matches at 8 bases. J was trimmed by 4 bases and V by 0 bases; bases with no gene match: 1. In germline, CDR1 is SQVTM, CDR2 ANQGSEA. The CDR3 runs 14 residues.

CDR3 sequence: CASSRTWDRGNEQFF. The CDR3 nucleotides are TGCGCCAGCAGCCGGACCTGGGACAGGGGAAATGAGCAGTTCTTC. The chain employs TRBV4-3 and TRBJ2-1, with 10 positions matching TRBD1. V trimming: 4 bases; J trimming: 7 bases; junction bases outside the gene matches: 7. Germline V lookup: CDR1 LGHNA, CDR2 YSLEER. CDR3 size: 15 residues.

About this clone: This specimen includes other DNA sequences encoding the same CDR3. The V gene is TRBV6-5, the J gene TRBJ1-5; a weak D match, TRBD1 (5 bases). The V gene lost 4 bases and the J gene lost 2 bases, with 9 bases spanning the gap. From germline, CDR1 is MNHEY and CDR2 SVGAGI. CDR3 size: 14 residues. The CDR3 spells CASSSPTGNQPQHF. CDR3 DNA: TGTGCCAGCAGTTCCCCGACAGGCAATCAGCCCCAGCATTTT.

The CDR3 DNA sequence: TGTGCCAGCAGCCTACCGGGGACTAGCACAGATACGCAGTATTTT. Amino acids: CASSLPGTSTDTQYF. This chain joins TRBV5-4 and TRBJ2-3; TRBD2 is a possible D gene (6 bases). Germline CDR1 SGHNT, CDR2 YYREEE (reference sequence). The CDR3 covers 15 residues. V shed 4 bases and J shed 0 bases, with 12 bases lying between them.

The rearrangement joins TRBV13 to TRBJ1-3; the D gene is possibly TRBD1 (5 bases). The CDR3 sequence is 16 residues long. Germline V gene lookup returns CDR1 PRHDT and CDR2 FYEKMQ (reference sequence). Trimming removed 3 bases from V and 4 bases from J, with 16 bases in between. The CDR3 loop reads CASSLPFRAGGNTIYF. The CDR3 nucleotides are TGTGCCAGCAGCTTGCCCTTCAGGGCTGGCGGAAACACCATATATTTT.

CDR3 DNA: TGTGCCAGCAGCTTAGCGGAGAACAATGAGCAGTTCTTC. Translated, it gives CASSLAENNEQFF. The chain carries TRBV11-2 and TRBJ2-1; D not certain. Trimming shortened V by 1 base and J by 5 bases, and 6 bases separated the two germline ends. This CDR3 is built from 13 residues. Per germline, CDR1 SGHAT and CDR2 FQNNGV.

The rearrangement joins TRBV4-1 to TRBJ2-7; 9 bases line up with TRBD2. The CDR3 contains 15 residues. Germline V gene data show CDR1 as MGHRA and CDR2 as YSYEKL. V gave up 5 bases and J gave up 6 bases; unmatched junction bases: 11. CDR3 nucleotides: TGCGCCAGCAGCTCTAGCGGGAATAAACCCTCCGAGCAGTACTTC. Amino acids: CASSSSGNKPSEQYF.

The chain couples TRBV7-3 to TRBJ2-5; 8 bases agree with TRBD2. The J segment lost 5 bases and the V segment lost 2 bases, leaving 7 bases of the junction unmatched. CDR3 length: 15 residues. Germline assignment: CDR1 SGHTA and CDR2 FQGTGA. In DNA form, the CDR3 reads TGTGCCAGCAGCTTAGGAGCGGGAGTTTTGGAGACCCAGTACTTC. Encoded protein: CASSLGAGVLETQYF.

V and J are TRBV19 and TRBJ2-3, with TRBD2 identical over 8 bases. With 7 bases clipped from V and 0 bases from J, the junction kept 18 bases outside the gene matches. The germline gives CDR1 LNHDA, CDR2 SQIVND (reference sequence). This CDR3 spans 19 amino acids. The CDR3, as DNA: TGTGCCAGTACCCCATCCGGAGCGGGAGCCCTCACTAGCACAGATACGCAGTATTTT. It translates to CASTPSGAGALTSTDTQYF. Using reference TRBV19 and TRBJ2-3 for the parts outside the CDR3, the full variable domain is DGGITQSPKYLFRKEGQNVTLSCEQNLNHDAMYWYRQDPGQGLRLIYYSQIVNDFQKGDIAEGYSVSREKKESFPLTVTSAQKNPTAFYLCASTPSGAGALTSTDTQYFGPGTRLTVL.